The sequence of this TCR beta chain was determined in a study of blood T cell repertoires in COVID-19. Study as a whole: There were acute and convalescent COVID-19 samples, and they came from the United States, Italy and Spain.

This clone was detected a few times. All enrollees were roughly 18 to 90 years old and from 25 or so US areas. Participant reports of clinical history set cohort assignment. How the authors handled the data: From reference gene primer amplification, estimates of nucleated cell counts were derived. The protocol was immunoSEQ multiplex PCR, while the TCRdb copy is restricted to in-frame clones and leaves out a portion. V, J and clone size derive from that table, while D and trimming were established from the DNA sequence. The table shows approximately 140,000 clones, with around 80% occurring only once. Sequencing was done on a sample of PBMCs or T cells enriched from blood (not recorded which). This sequence originates from a man aged 40-49 years with acute COVID-19.

The CDR3: CASSTGVQDTQYF. The CDR3 region has the DNA TGTGCCAGCAGCACAGGTGTTCAGGATACGCAGTATTTT. The rearrangement uses TRBV9 and TRBJ2-3; weak D call: TRBD1 (5 bases). This CDR3 has 13 amino acids. Trimming left V 4 bases short and J 6 bases short, with 12 bases between. The germline V gene encodes CDR1 SGDLS and CDR2 YYNGEE. Supplemented by reference TRBV9 and TRBJ2-3, the full variable domain reads DSGVTQTPKHLITATGQRVTLRCSPRSGDLSVYWYQQSLDQGLQFLIQYYNGEERAKGNILERFSAQQFPDLHSELNLSSLELGDSALYFCASSTGVQDTQYFGPGTRLTVL.